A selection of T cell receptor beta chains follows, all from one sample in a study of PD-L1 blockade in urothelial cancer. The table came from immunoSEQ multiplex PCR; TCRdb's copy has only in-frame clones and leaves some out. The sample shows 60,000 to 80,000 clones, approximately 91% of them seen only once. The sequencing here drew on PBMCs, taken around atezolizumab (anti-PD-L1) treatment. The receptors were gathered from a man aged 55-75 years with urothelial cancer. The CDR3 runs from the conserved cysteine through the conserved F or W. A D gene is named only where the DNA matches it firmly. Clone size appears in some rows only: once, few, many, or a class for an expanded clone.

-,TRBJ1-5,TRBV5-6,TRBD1,TGTGCCAGCAGCCCCGGGACAGGGTTTGGCAATCAGCCCCAGCATTTT,CASSPGTGFGNQPQHF
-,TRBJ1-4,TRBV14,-,TGTGCCAGCAGCCGAGGGTATAATGAAAAACTGTTTTTT,CASSRGYNEKLFF
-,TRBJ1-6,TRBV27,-,TGTGCCAGCAGTTACTCCGCTCCCGGGAATTCACCCCTCCACTTT,CASSYSAPGNSPLHF
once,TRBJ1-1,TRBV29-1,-,TGCAGCGTTCTACCCTTCACAGGGTGGGCTGAAGCTTTCTTT,CSVLPFTGWAEAFF
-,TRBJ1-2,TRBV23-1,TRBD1,TGCGCCAGCAGTGGTTGCTGGACAGGGCACGGCTACACCTTC,CASSGCWTGHGYTF
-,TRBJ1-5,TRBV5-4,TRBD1,TGTGCCAGCAGCTTGACTCTCGGGACAGGGATGTTTGTGGGTCAGCCCCAGCATTTT,CASSLTLGTGMFVGQPQHF
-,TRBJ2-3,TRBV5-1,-,TGCGCCAGCAGCTTCGGTTTTGGGAGTGGTTCTGGAGATACGCAGTATTTT,CASSFGFGSGSGDTQYF
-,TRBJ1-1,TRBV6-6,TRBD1,TGTGCCAGCGCGCGCCAGGGGGCGTACACTGAAGCTTTCTTT,CASARQGAYTEAFF
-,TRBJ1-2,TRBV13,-,TGTGCCAGCAGCTTAGATCCAGGGATAGGCTACACCTTC,CASSLDPGIGYTF
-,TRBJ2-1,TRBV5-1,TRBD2,TGCGCCAGCAGCGAGAGCGGGGGGCCATACAATGAGCAGTTCTTC,CASSESGGPYNEQFF
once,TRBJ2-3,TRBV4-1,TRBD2,TGCGCCAGCAGCCAAGGAGCGGGAATCACAGATACGCAGTATTTT,CASSQGAGITDTQYF
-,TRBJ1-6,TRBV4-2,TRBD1,TGTGCCAGCAGCCAAGATCGAGGGACAGTACAGTCACCCCTCCACTTT,CASSQDRGTVQSPLHF
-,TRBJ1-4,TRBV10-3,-,TGTGCCATCAGTGAGCCGGGACTCAGAGACGAAAAACTGTTTTTT,CAISEPGLRDEKLFF
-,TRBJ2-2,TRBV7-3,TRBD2,TGTGCCAGCAACCCGGGAGCTAGCGGAGCCTCCCGGGAGCTGTTTTTT,CASNPGASGASRELFF
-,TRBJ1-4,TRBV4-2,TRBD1,TGTGCCAGCAGCCAAACCCCCGGGACAGGGAATGAAAAACTGTTTTTT,CASSQTPGTGNEKLFF
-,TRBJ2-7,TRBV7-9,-,TGTGCCAGCAGCTTAGGCGGGAATCGGTACGAGCAGTACTTC,CASSLGGNRYEQYF
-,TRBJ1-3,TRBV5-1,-,TGCGCCAGCAGCCCGGGGGCTGGAAACACCATATATTTT,CASSPGAGNTIYF